One sample yielded the 17 T cell receptor beta chains listed below, sequenced in a study of cytomegalovirus exposure and HLA in healthy donors. The PCR used 60 Vbeta and 13 Jbeta primers. The assay was immunoSEQ multiplex PCR, and TCRdb's table has in-frame clones only and misses some. The table records roughly 54,000 clones, around three quarters of them present only once. Sequenced input: PBMCs. These receptors came from a woman aged 60-70 years in good health and CMV-seropositive.

This clone was picked up one time. The V and J genes are TRBV27 and TRBJ2-3; TRBD2 matches at 8 bases. The trim removed 2 bases at V and 0 bases at J, leaving 16 bases unmatched. The CDR3 consists of 20 residues. Germline V gives CDR1 MNHEY, CDR2 SMNVEV (reference sequence). For the CDR3, the DNA is TGTGCCAGCAGTTTAGCCCCGGGACTAGGTATGGGGAGAAGCACAGATACGCAGTATTTT. It is translated as CASSLAPGLGMGRSTDTQYF.

This clone appeared once. The gene calls are TRBV5-4 and TRBJ2-5, with 11 bases matching TRBD1. The J call may be wrong; the DNA end is better matched by TRBJ2-7. The length of the CDR3 is 15 residues. Germline V gene data show CDR1 as SGHNT and CDR2 as YYREEE (reference sequence). CDR3: CASSSRDRGDYEQYF. The CDR3 nucleotides are TGTGCCAGCAGCTCCCGGGACAGGGGGGACTACGAGCAGTACTTC.

The gene calls are TRBV21-1 and TRBJ1-1. TRBV21-1 has pseudogene status. The CDR3 consists of 15 residues. CDR3 residues: CARVIKPYRATEAFF. For the CDR3, the DNA is TGTGCCAGGGTAATAAAACCCTATAGAGCCACTGAAGCTTTCTTT.

The rearrangement joins TRBV9 to TRBJ1-1; 7 bases line up with TRBD1. The length of the CDR3 is 15 residues. J lost 4 bases, V lost 2 bases, and 8 bases had no gene match. Germline assignment: CDR1 SGDLS and CDR2 YYNGEE. DNA of the CDR3: TGTGCCAGCAGCGTTGGAAGGGGGCTCGGCACTGAAGCTTTCTTT. It translates to CASSVGRGLGTEAFF.

The J gene is TRBJ2-2, the V gene TRBV6-1; 9 nucleotides agree with TRBD1. The CDR3 totals 15 residues. V dropped 6 bases and J dropped 6; count of bases not matched to a gene: 8. Germline assignment: CDR1 MNHNS and CDR2 SASEGT. The CDR3 bases are TGTGCCAGCAGCCCCCCGACAGGGGGGCCCGGGGAGCTGTTTTTT. It yields the protein CASSPPTGGPGELFF.

The V gene is TRBV7-9, the J gene TRBJ1-2; weak D call: TRBD1 (6 bases). Looked up from germline, CDR1 is SEHNR and CDR2 is FQNEAQ (reference sequence). This CDR3 has 12 amino acids. The V end lost 4 bases, the J end lost 8 bases, and 11 bases lay between the germline ends. Here the CDR3 reads CASSWDKEGYTF. For the CDR3, the DNA is TGTGCCAGCAGCTGGGACAAGGAAGGCTACACCTTC.

The V gene is TRBV6-1, the J gene TRBJ2-3; 8 bases are a match to TRBD2. The V and J ends lost 8 bases and 0 bases, in that order; junction bases with no gene match: 7. Germline loops: CDR1 MNHNS, CDR2 SASEGT. The CDR3 has 15 residues. In DNA form, the CDR3 reads TGTGCCAGCTCCCCAGGCGGGGGGAGCACAGATACGCAGTATTTT. It encodes CASSPGGGSTDTQYF.

The chain has TRBV11-2 and TRBJ2-7; D perhaps matches TRBD2 (6 bases). Germline V CDR1 and CDR2: SGHAT, FQNNGV. Trimming took 1 base from V and 6 from J, leaving 13 bases between them. CDR3 size: 14 residues. The CDR3 nucleotides read TGTGCCAGCAGCTTAGTTGGGACTGGGCTCGAGCAGTACTTC. This translates into CASSLVGTGLEQYF. Drawing the rest from reference TRBV11-2 and TRBJ2-7, the complete variable domain is EAGVAQSPRYKIIEKRQSVAFWCNPISGHATLYWYQQILGQGPKLLIQFQNNGVVDDSQLPKDRFSAERLKGVDSTLKIQPAKLEDSAVYLCASSLVGTGLEQYFGPGTRLTVT.

The J gene is TRBJ1-1, the V gene TRBV15, with 11 bases identical to TRBD1. The CDR3 is 15 residues long. V trimming: 1 base; J trimming: 5 bases; junction bases outside the gene matches: 3. Germline CDR1 reads LNHNV; CDR2 reads YYDKDF (reference sequence). The CDR3 protein is CATSRGGTGGTEAFF. CDR3 DNA: TGTGCCACCAGCAGAGGGGGGACAGGGGGGACTGAAGCTTTCTTT.

The CDR3 sequence: CASSPEAGQVKQYF. In nucleotides, the CDR3 is TGTGCCAGCAGCCCAGAGGCAGGGCAGGTTAAGCAGTACTTC. V is TRBV7-2 and J is TRBJ2-7; D perhaps matches TRBD1 (5 bases). CDR1 SGHTA and CDR2 FQGNSA come from the germline V gene. The CDR3 is made up of 14 amino acids. Trimming removed 5 bases at V and 8 bases at J, with 19 bases between. The full variable domain, with the rest looked up from reference TRBV7-2 and TRBJ2-7, is GAGVSQSPSNKVTEKGKDVELRCDPISGHTALYWYRQSLGQGLEFLIYFQGNSAPDKSGLPSDRFSAERTGGSVSTLTIQRTQQEDSAVYLCASSPEAGQVKQYFGPGTRLTVT.

This rearrangement joins TRBV9 to TRBJ2-5; possible D gene TRBD1, 5 bases. There are 14 residues in the CDR3. Germline V gene data show CDR1 as SGDLS and CDR2 as YYNGEE. V was cut by 0 bases and J by 4 bases, with 10 bases left in between. The DNA for the CDR3 is TGTGCCAGCAGCGTAGGATGGGGCGTAGAGACCCAGTACTTC. Protein product: CASSVGWGVETQYF.

This sequence joins TRBV25-1 and TRBJ2-2; 8 bases are shared with TRBD1. V shed 8 bases, J shed 3 bases, and the junction held 11 bases outside the gene matches. The CDR3 is made up of 16 amino acids. Germline CDR1 and CDR2: MGHDK and SYGVNS. DNA of the CDR3: TGTGCCAGCGGCGGAAGGACAGGGTTGTACACCGGGGAGCTGTTTTTT. Its protein is CASGGRTGLYTGELFF. Complete variable domain (other parts from reference TRBV25-1 and TRBJ2-2): EADIYQTPRYLVIGTGKKITLECSQTMGHDKMYWYQQDPGMELHLIHYSYGVNSTEKGDLSSESTVSRIRTEHFPLTLESARPSHTSQYLCASGGRTGLYTGELFFGEGSRLTVL.

The chain combines TRBV18 with TRBJ2-1; TRBD2 aligns across 7 bases. Germline V gives CDR1 KGHSH, CDR2 LQKENI. The CDR3 consists of 15 residues. V dropped 0 bases and J dropped 3; count of bases not matched to a gene: 2. The CDR3 coding sequence is TGTGCCAGCTCACCACCTAGCGGGCGCTACAATGAGCAGTTCTTC. Translation gives CASSPPSGRYNEQFF.

This clone appeared a single time. The gene calls are TRBV6-5 and TRBJ2-4; D ambiguous. Trimming pared 3 bases from V and 8 bases from J, leaving 14 bases between. CDR1 MNHEY and CDR2 SVGAGI come from the germline V gene. The CDR3 has 14 residues. The CDR3 region is CASSYDGQQDIQYF. In DNA, the CDR3 is TGTGCCAGCAGTTATGACGGCCAGCAGGACATTCAGTACTTC.

The chain is built from TRBV19 and TRBJ2-1; no clear D. This CDR3 region has 15 residues. The V end was cut by 7 bases, the J end by 0 bases, with 13 bases between. Germline V gives CDR1 LNHDA, CDR2 SQIVND (reference sequence). CDR3 in amino acids: CASTSGSSSYNEQFF. CDR3 nucleotide sequence: TGTGCCAGTACTTCCGGGTCGAGCTCCTACAATGAGCAGTTCTTC.

This clone showed up just a few times. The rearrangement joins TRBV19 to TRBJ1-2; perhaps TRBD1 as D (6 bases). This CDR3 is 14 amino acids long. Germline lookup yields CDR1 LNHDA and CDR2 SQIVND (reference sequence). Trimming took off 7 bases at V and 0 bases at J, with 12 bases between the two ends. CDR3 in DNA: TGTGCCAGTACCAAGACAGGTTCTAACTATGGCTACACCTTC. Its protein is CASTKTGSNYGYTF.

The J gene is TRBJ2-2, the V gene TRBV21-1; no DNA check was done on the table's D call, TRBD1. TRBV21-1 counts as a pseudogene. The CDR3 is made up of 19 amino acids. The CDR3 here is CASRMRQGSRQPMAGELFF. The CDR3 DNA follows: TGTGCCAGCAGAATGAGACAGGGCTCCCGTCAACCGATGGCCGGGGAGCTGTTTTTT.